The present TCR beta chain was sequenced within a study of T cell changes during pregnancy in multiple sclerosis. This CDR3 is built from 15 residues. The V end was cut by 5 bases, the J end by 2 bases, with 14 bases between. Germline loops: CDR1 SEHNR, CDR2 FQNEAQ (reference sequence). TCRdb's copy holds only in-frame clones and misses some; the assay was immunoSEQ multiplex PCR. The profile shows approximately 30,000 clones, 89% of them singletons. The sample in question was CD8+ T cells from peripheral blood mononuclear cells, obtained in the second trimester of pregnancy. The source of this sequence is a female donor with multiple sclerosis, enrolled in a pregnancy study. The chain combines TRBV7-9 with TRBJ2-3, with D possibly matching TRBD1 (6 bases). CDR3: CASSRPRGSTDTQYF. CDR3 sequence (DNA): TGTGCCAGCAGCCGGCCCAGGGGCTCCACAGATACGCAGTATTTT.